These 25 T cell receptor beta chains were sequenced from one sample in a study of shared clonotypes between healthy human individuals. Using immunoSEQ multiplex PCR, the repertoire was profiled, and TCRdb retains in-frame clones only, with some absent. The sample has roughly 700,000 clones; approximately 79% are singletons. Sequenced sample: memory CD4+ T cells sorted from blood. This sample's subset: CD45RA-negative fraction. These receptors originate from a woman aged 30 to 39 in good health.

The chain employs TRBV11-2 and TRBJ2-7, with 8 positions matching TRBD1. The CDR3 runs 16 residues. In germline, CDR1 is SGHAT, CDR2 FQNNGV. The V gene end was trimmed by 5 bases and the J gene end by 5 bases; junction bases not matched to a gene: 14. The CDR3 DNA follows: TGTGCCAGCAGCCCAAACATCGGACAGGGTAGGAACGAGCAGTACTTC. Its translation: CASSPNIGQGRNEQYF.

The chain employs TRBV5-1 and TRBJ2-7, with TRBD1 identical over 11 bases. The CDR3 runs 15 residues. The germline CDR1 and CDR2 sequences are SGHRS and YFSETQ. V shed 2 bases, J shed 6 bases, and the junction held 7 bases outside the gene matches. The chain's CDR3 is CASSFQTGTGGEQYF. In DNA, the CDR3 is TGCGCCAGCAGCTTCCAGACCGGGACAGGGGGCGAGCAGTACTTC.

The rearrangement uses TRBV27 and TRBJ1-5; TRBD1 agrees at 8 bases. Germline values: CDR1 MNHEY, CDR2 SMNVEV (reference sequence). This CDR3 spans 15 amino acids. The V gene end was trimmed by 5 bases and the J gene end by 4 bases; junction bases not matched to a gene: 7. The CDR3 sequence: CASSRYRGDNQPQHF. The CDR3 region has the DNA TGTGCCAGCAGTCGATACAGGGGGGATAATCAGCCCCAGCATTTT.

This chain joins TRBV29-1 and TRBJ1-1; TRBD1 aligns across 8 bases. This CDR3 is built from 12 residues. CDR1 SQVTM and CDR2 ANQGSEA come from the germline V gene. V shed 5 bases, J shed 9 bases, and the junction held 8 bases outside the gene matches. The CDR3 bases are TGCAGCGTTACAGGGGGTGGTCAGAAAGCTTTCTTT. Protein product: CSVTGGGQKAFF. The full variable domain, rest sourced from reference TRBV29-1 and TRBJ1-1, is SAVISQKPSRDICQRGTSLTIQCQVDSQVTMMFWYRQQPGQSLTLIATANQGSEATYESGFVIDKFPISRPNLTFSTLTVSNMSPEDSSIYLCSVTGGGQKAFFGQGTRLTVV.

Note on this clone: The same CDR3 can be traced to other DNA sequences in this sample. CDR3 DNA: TGTGCCAGCAGTTTGGGCCAGGGGAACTATGGCTACACCTTC. It encodes CASSLGQGNYGYTF. V is TRBV28 and J is TRBJ1-2, with a tentative D call TRBD1 (6 bases). Germline V gene lookup returns CDR1 MDHEN and CDR2 SYDVKM. Trimming pared 3 bases from V and 2 bases from J, leaving 10 bases between. The CDR3 has 14 amino acids.

The chain carries TRBV19 and TRBJ1-5, with D uncertain. The CDR3 covers 16 residues. The germline V gene encodes CDR1 LNHDA and CDR2 SQIVND (reference sequence). Trimming removed 0 bases at V and 0 bases at J, with 9 bases between. CDR3 amino acids: CASSIEDRGSNQPQHF. The CDR3 nucleotides read TGTGCCAGTAGTATAGAAGATCGGGGTAGCAATCAGCCCCAGCATTTT.

The chain recombines TRBV27 with TRBJ1-2, with D unclear. This CDR3 has 16 amino acids. CDR1 MNHEY and CDR2 SMNVEV come from the germline V gene (reference sequence). Trimming stripped 7 bases from V and 1 base from J, with 19 bases between. Written as DNA, the CDR3 is TGTGCCAGCAAACCTCAGGACCCGTCTCTTAACTATGGCTACACCTTC. Its protein product is CASKPQDPSLNYGYTF.

CDR3 coding DNA: TGTGCCAGCAGTCAGGTGAGGTCGACCAACTATGGCTACACCTTC. Amino acid sequence: CASSQVRSTNYGYTF. The chain employs TRBV2 and TRBJ1-2; D gene uncertain. There are 15 residues in the CDR3. The V end was cut by 5 bases, the J end by 2 bases, with 15 bases between. Germline CDR1 is SNHLY and CDR2 is FYNNEI.

The gene calls are TRBV2 and TRBJ2-5; 8 bases fit TRBD1. The J call may be mistaken, given a closer DNA end match to TRBJ2-7. This CDR3 region has 14 residues. Germline V gene data show CDR1 as SNHLY and CDR2 as FYNNEI. DNA for the CDR3: TGTGCCAGCAGTAAACAGGGGGGAATCTACGAGCAGTACTTC. The encoded protein is CASSKQGGIYEQYF.

This clone has a single count. This chain uses TRBV6-6 with TRBJ2-2; D is ambiguous. The germline V and J ends were trimmed by 2 bases and 3 bases, with 4 bases remaining between them. There are 13 residues in the CDR3. Germline V gives CDR1 MNHNY, CDR2 SVGAGI (reference sequence). CDR3 protein: CASSYVDTGELFF. The DNA for the CDR3 is TGTGCCAGCAGTTACGTGGACACCGGGGAGCTGTTTTTT.

With regard to this clone: Within the sample, other DNA sequences also encode this same CDR3. The rearrangement uses TRBV20-1 and TRBJ1-1; no clear D gene. The CDR3 spans 11 residues. Germline loops: CDR1 DFQATT, CDR2 SNEGSKA (reference sequence). V lost 5 bases, J lost 0 bases, and 4 bases lay in between. CDR3 DNA sequence: TGCAGTGCTGGCGTGAACACTGAAGCTTTCTTT. This gives the protein CSAGVNTEAFF.

This chain connects TRBV4-1 to TRBJ2-5; 10 bases match TRBD2. After removal of 1 base from V and 1 base from J, the junction contained 9 bases not matched to a gene. The germline V gene has CDR1 MGHRA and CDR2 YSYEKL. The CDR3 contains 18 residues. The CDR3: CASSQVPLTSGTQETQYF. The CDR3 DNA reads as TGCGCCAGCAGCCAAGTTCCTCTTACTAGCGGGACCCAAGAGACCCAGTACTTC.

J is TRBJ2-3 and V is TRBV29-1, with TRBD2 identical over 15 bases. Trimming took 5 bases from V and 6 from J; bases not matched to a gene: 9. The CDR3 extends over 16 amino acids. Germline V gene sequence: CDR1 SQVTM, CDR2 ANQGSEA. CDR3 DNA sequence: TGCAGCGTTCGGGGACTAGCGGGAGGCCGGGGGGATACGCAGTATTTT. This gives the protein CSVRGLAGGRGDTQYF.

The genes are TRBV5-4 and TRBJ2-7; TRBD1 matches 10 bases. V trimming: 5 bases; J trimming: 1 base; junction bases outside the gene matches: 6. The CDR3 runs to 15 residues. CDR1 is SGHNT, CDR2 YYREEE, per germline (reference sequence). CDR3 DNA: TGTGCCAGCAGACTCGGACAGGGGGGTTCCTACGAGCAGTACTTC. As protein: CASRLGQGGSYEQYF.

This chain joins TRBV15 and TRBJ2-7; D uncertain. Trimming shortened V by 1 base and J by 6 bases, and 10 bases separated the two germline ends. There are 13 residues in the CDR3. Germline CDR1 LNHNV, CDR2 YYDKDF (reference sequence). This CDR3 is CATSRVIVGEQYF. The CDR3, as DNA: TGTGCCACCAGCAGAGTTATAGTGGGCGAGCAGTACTTC.

The V and J genes are TRBV7-8 and TRBJ1-5; D unclear. Trimming removed 5 bases from V and 0 bases from J, with 2 bases in between. Germline lookup yields CDR1 SGHVS and CDR2 FQNEAQ. The length of the CDR3 is 12 residues. The CDR3 DNA reads as TGTGCCAGCAGCCTTAGCAATCAGCCCCAGCATTTT. Encoded protein: CASSLSNQPQHF.

This clone has a handful of counts. The genes are TRBV6-6 and TRBJ2-3, with D perhaps given as TRBD1 or TRBD2 (6 bases each). Trimming removed 7 bases at V and 7 bases at J, with 15 bases between. CDR3 size: 13 residues. CDR1 and CDR2 (germline): MNHNY, SVGAGI (reference sequence). CDR3 sequence reads: CASMRDMSYTQYF. CDR3 DNA: TGTGCCAGCATGCGGGACATGTCTTATACGCAGTATTTT.

This clone was seen a single time. The chain carries TRBV19 and TRBJ1-1; D is perhaps TRBD1 (5 bases). The CDR3 covers 16 residues. CDR1 LNHDA and CDR2 SQIVND come from the germline V gene (reference sequence). The ends were cut back, 3 bases at V and 5 bases at J, with 19 bases in the middle. The CDR3 is CASSIAARRGGTEAFF. The CDR3 region has the DNA TGTGCCAGTAGTATTGCGGCACGGAGGGGTGGAACTGAAGCTTTCTTT.

The sample holds many counts of this clone. This chain links TRBV25-1 with TRBJ1-2; possible D gene TRBD1, 6 bases. Per the germline V gene, CDR1 is MGHDK and CDR2 is SYGVNS. The CDR3 totals 16 residues. Trimming left V 5 bases short and J 6 bases short, with 22 bases between. For the CDR3, the DNA is TGTGCCAGCAGTCCCCAAGGGACAACCCGGAAAAATGGCTACACCTTC. This translates into CASSPQGTTRKNGYTF.

The rearrangement uses TRBV7-8 and TRBJ2-1; D is possibly TRBD2 (6 bases). CDR3 size: 16 residues. Between the trimmed V and J ends, which lost 1 base and 9 bases, there was a span of 19 bases. Germline V gene data show CDR1 as SGHVS and CDR2 as FQNEAQ. The CDR3 protein is CASSLVGAGRGGEQFF. In DNA, the CDR3 is TGTGCCAGCAGCTTAGTCGGGGCGGGACGGGGAGGTGAGCAGTTCTTC.

About this clone: Additional DNA sequences in this sample encode the identical CDR3. The rearrangement joins TRBV5-1 to TRBJ2-1; unclear D gene. This CDR3 has 15 residues. Trimming took off 0 bases at V and 1 base at J, with 8 bases between the two ends. Germline values: CDR1 SGHRS, CDR2 YFSETQ. The CDR3: CASSLGSASYNEQFF. The CDR3 bases are TGCGCCAGCAGCTTGGGGTCGGCTTCCTACAATGAGCAGTTCTTC.

This clone was seen more than once but under ten times. J is TRBJ2-3 and V is TRBV28, with TRBD1 identical over 7 bases. The CDR3 is made up of 17 amino acids. Germline assignment: CDR1 MDHEN and CDR2 SYDVKM. V lost 5 bases to trimming and J lost 2 bases; unmatched junction nucleotides: 13. CDR3 bases: TGTGCCAGCAGTCCACCTTCCGGGACAGCATACACAGATACGCAGTATTTT. It encodes CASSPPSGTAYTDTQYF.

V is TRBV29-1 and J is TRBJ2-1; D assignment may be TRBD1 or TRBD2 (5 bases each). Trimming took 2 bases from V and 8 from J, leaving 25 bases between them. Germline lookup yields CDR1 SQVTM and CDR2 ANQGSEA. This CDR3 spans 17 amino acids. CDR3 sequence (DNA): TGCAGCGTTGAAACAAACTGGGACCCTTGGACTGGCGATGAGCAGTTCTTC. It specifies CSVETNWDPWTGDEQFF.

The chain joins TRBV5-1 to TRBJ2-2; D is ambiguous. Germline loops: CDR1 SGHRS, CDR2 YFSETQ. V shed 0 bases and J shed 4 bases, with 16 bases lying between them. The CDR3 is 17 residues long. The CDR3 region has the DNA TGCGCCAGCAGCTTGGTTGAGCCCTACGGTGGCACCGGGGAGCTGTTTTTT. Protein sequence: CASSLVEPYGGTGELFF. Drawing the rest from reference TRBV5-1 and TRBJ2-2, the complete variable domain is KAGVTQTPRYLIKTRGQQVTLSCSPISGHRSVSWYQQTPGQGLQFLFEYFSETQRNKGNFPGRFSGRQFSNSRSEMNVSTLELGDSALYLCASSLVEPYGGTGELFFGEGSRLTVL.

The rearrangement uses TRBV6-1 and TRBJ1-3; D uncertain. V was trimmed by 0 bases and J by 7 bases, leaving 7 bases between them. The CDR3 consists of 13 residues. The germline gives CDR1 MNHNS, CDR2 SASEGT. CDR3 sequence: CASSEAGLNTIYF. DNA for the CDR3: TGTGCCAGCAGTGAAGCAGGGTTGAACACCATATATTTT.